This T cell receptor beta chain appears in the sequencing data of a study of PD-L1 blockade in urothelial cancer. As for the study in general: About 90% of the roughly 30 patients comprised males who had bladder-origin urothelial cancer.

Sequencing used immunoSEQ multiplex PCR; TCRdb keeps in-frame clones, though not all of them. The sample lists roughly 36,000 clones, roughly 91% seen once, with roughly 2.1% in the top ten. In germline, CDR1 is LGHNA, CDR2 YSLEER. The CDR3 extends over 16 amino acids. V gave up 0 bases and J gave up 1 base, with 12 bases separating them. The J gene is TRBJ1-1, the V gene TRBV4-3, with D possibly being TRBD1 (5 bases). Material: PBMCs, obtained around atezolizumab (anti-PD-L1) treatment. The clonotype originates from a man between 60 and 75 years old with urothelial cancer. CDR3 nucleotide sequence: TGCGCCAGCAGCCAAGAGGTACAGGTCTCGAACACTGAAGCTTTCTTT. Residues: CASSQEVQVSNTEAFF.